The clone carrying this T cell receptor beta chain was found many times. Its specificity is unknown. The data were taken from a study of T-cell memory formation after mild COVID-19. From the 5' RACE reads, TCRdb called clonotypes with MiXCR, one entry per CDR3 protein. Seen here are hundreds of thousands of distinct CDR3 sequences, 25% to 30% observed once, and the top ten hold about 14%. Study observations and caveats: Pre-infection memory contained some responding clones, which suggested that cross-reactive memory had joined.

The CDR3 extends over 15 amino acids. Unmatched junction bases numbered 8, after V lost 4 bases and J lost 2 bases. Germline CDR1 reads GTSNPN; CDR2 reads SVGIG (reference sequence). Sequencing was carried out using PBMCs or a T cell subset sorted from them (not recorded which). This TCR was recovered from an adult woman who had mild COVID-19 (a few samples of this study predate the infection). Cell type and time point are not known. The chain recombines TRBV30 with TRBJ2-3, with 8 bases that match TRBD2. CDR3 bases: TGTGCCTGGACCGCGGGGGGCGGTTCCACAGATACGCAGTATTTT. It encodes CAWTAGGGSTDTQYF.